This is a list of T cell receptor beta chains from one sample in a study of T-cell memory formation after mild COVID-19. In TCRdb, the 5' RACE reads were re-called with MiXCR into one record per CDR3 protein. The sample lists about 270,000 distinct CDR3 sequences, roughly 15% occurring once. The sample taken for sequencing was PBMCs or a T cell subset sorted from them (not recorded which). These receptors originate from a man in his late teens or twenties who had mild COVID-19 (a few samples of this study predate the infection). Cell type and time point are not known. CDR3s include the opening cysteine and the closing phenylalanine or tryptophan. D genes are given only for firm matches. Part of the rows lack a size; the others show once, few, many or a class for expanded clones.

>TRBV7-3|TRBJ2-2|TRBD2|NA|14
CASSPGLATGELFF
>TRBV7-2|TRBJ2-3|NA|NA|14
CASSQGPVADTQYF
>TRBV11-2|TRBJ2-3|TRBD1|many|14
CASAWTGLADTQYF
>TRBV7-9|TRBJ2-1|NA|NA|15
CASSGGGLKTSEQFF
>TRBV10-3|TRBJ1-5|TRBD1|few|15
CATDPRQGGNQPQHF
>TRBV10-3|TRBJ1-1|NA|few|13
CAISESGVAEAFF
>TRBV10-3|TRBJ1-1|NA|NA|13
CAISEPPAVRAFF
>TRBV7-8|TRBJ2-3|NA|many|15
CASSLVGRRVDTQYF
>TRBV5-1|TRBJ1-6|TRBD1|NA|14
CASRPGQGVSPLHF
>TRBV20-1|TRBJ2-3|NA|many|14
CSARSGQNTDTQYF